This TCR beta chain was found in a study of Graves' ophthalmopathy and Graves' hyperthyroidism. Study-wide findings and caveats: Ophthalmopathy was separated from stable hyperthyroidism by a 13-signature model with 87.88% sensitivity and around 84% specificity.

Amplifying from RNA transcripts, the study obtained TCR beta CDR3 regions. HTBI-primed first-round RT-PCR preceded second-round multiplex PCR. TCRdb reanalysed the multiplex PCR reads using MiXCR and keeps one entry per CDR3 protein. The sample holds about 380,000 distinct CDR3 sequences, approximately 15% seen once. Hyperthyroidism was new, under 2 months, in patients aged 18 to 65. This clonotype came up many times. What it binds is not known. Trimming pared 2 bases from V and 3 bases from J, leaving 16 bases between. The CDR3 length is 16 residues. This TCR derives from a woman younger than 30 with stable Graves' hyperthyroidism. Sequences were obtained from peripheral blood. The rearrangement joins TRBV12-3 or TRBV12-4 to TRBJ1-1; no clear D gene. CDR3 residues: CASSLKGRGIDTEAFF. In DNA form, the CDR3 reads TGTGCCAGCAGTTTAAAAGGTCGGGGTATCGACACTGAAGCTTTCTTT.